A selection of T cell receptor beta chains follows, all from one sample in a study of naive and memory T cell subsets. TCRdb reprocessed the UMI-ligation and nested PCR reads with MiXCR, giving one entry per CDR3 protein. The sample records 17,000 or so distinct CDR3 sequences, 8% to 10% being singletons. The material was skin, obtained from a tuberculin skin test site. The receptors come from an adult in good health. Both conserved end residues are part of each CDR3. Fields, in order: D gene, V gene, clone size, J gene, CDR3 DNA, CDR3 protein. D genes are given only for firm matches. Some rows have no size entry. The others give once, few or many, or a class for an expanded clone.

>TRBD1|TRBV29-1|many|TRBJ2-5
TGCAGCTACCGGGACAGGCTTGTCCAAGAGACCCAGTACTTC
CSYRDRLVQETQYF
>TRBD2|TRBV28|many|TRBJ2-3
TGTGCCAGCAGTTTGTTAGTGCGGGAGGGTACGCAGTATTTT
CASSLLVREGTQYF
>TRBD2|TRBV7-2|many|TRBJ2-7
TGTGCCAGCAGCCCGGGACTAGGCCCCTACGAGCAGTACTTC
CASSPGLGPYEQYF
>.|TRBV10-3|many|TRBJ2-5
TGTGCCATCAGTGAACGAGAGACCCAGTACTTC
CAISERETQYF
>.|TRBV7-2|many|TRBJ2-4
TGTGCCAGCAGCTTAGCCGGGGAAGCGAGCATTCAGTACTTC
CASSLAGEASIQYF
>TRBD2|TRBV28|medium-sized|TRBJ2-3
TGTGCCAGCAGTCTAGAGACTAGCGGGGGTAGCACAGATACGCAGTATTTT
CASSLETSGGSTDTQYF
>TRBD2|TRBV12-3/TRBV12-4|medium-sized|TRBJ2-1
TGTGCCAGCAGCTCTATGGGGGGGAATGAGCAGTTCTTC
CASSSMGGNEQFF
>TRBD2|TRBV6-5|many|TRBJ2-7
TGTGCCAGCAGTTACCGATTGTTAGCGGGGACCTACGAGCAGTACTTC
CASSYRLLAGTYEQYF
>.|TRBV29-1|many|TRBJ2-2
TGCAGCGCCCTAACAGCGAACACCGGGGAGCTGTTTTTT
CSALTANTGELFF
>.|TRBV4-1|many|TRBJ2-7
TGCGCCAGCAGCCCACACCCAGCGAGGGGGCAGTACTTC
CASSPHPARGQYF
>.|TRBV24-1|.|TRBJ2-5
TGTGCCACCAGTGATTCAAGCAGTGGGACCCAGTACTTC
CATSDSSSGTQYF
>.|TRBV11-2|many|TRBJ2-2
TGTGCCAGCAGCAAACGGCAGGGCAGCACCGGGGAGCTGTTTTTT
CASSKRQGSTGELFF
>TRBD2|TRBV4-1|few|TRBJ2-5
TGCGCCAGCAGCCAAGATCCCGGCGGGAGGGCCGGTGAGACCCAGTACTTC
CASSQDPGGRAGETQYF
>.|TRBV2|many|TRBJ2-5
TGTGCCAGCAGTGAGGGCAGACTACAAGAGACCCAGTACTTC
CASSEGRLQETQYF
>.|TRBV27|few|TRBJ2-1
TGTGCCAGCAGTCCCAGACAGGCCCCCTACAATGAGCAGTTCTTC
CASSPRQAPYNEQFF
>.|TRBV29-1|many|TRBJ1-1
TGCAGCGTTTTCACCCCTTTGAACACTGAAGCTTTCTTT
CSVFTPLNTEAFF
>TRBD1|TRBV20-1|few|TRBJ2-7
TGCAGTGCTGAAGGACAGGTCTACGAGCAGTACTTC
CSAEGQVYEQYF
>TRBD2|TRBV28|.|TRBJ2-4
TGTGGCGTGAGGGGAGGGGCCGGGAGTGGGGCCAAAAACATTCAGTACTTC
CGVRGGAGSGAKNIQYF
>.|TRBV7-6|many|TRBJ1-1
TGTGCCAGCAGCTTAAGAGACGGGGAAGCTTTCTTT
CASSLRDGEAFF
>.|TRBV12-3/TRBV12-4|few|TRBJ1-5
TGTGCCAGCTCTCAACATGGTCAGCCCCAGCATTTT
CASSQHGQPQHF
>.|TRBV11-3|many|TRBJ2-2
TGTGCCAGCAGCTTAGTATTTTCCGGGGCCGGGGAGCTGTTTTTT
CASSLVFSGAGELFF
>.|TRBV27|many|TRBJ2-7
TGTGCCAGCAGTTCGGAATACTACGAGCAGTACTTC
CASSSEYYEQYF
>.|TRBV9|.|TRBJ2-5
TGTGCCAGCAGCGCACAGGGGGGGTTTCAAGAGACCCAGTACTTC
CASSAQGGFQETQYF
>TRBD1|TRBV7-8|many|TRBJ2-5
TGTGCCAGCCAGGACAGGGTGAAAGAGACCCAGTACTTC
CASQDRVKETQYF
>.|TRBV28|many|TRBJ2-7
TGTGCCAGCAGTTATTACTGGCCCTCCAAAATAGGGGAGCAGTACTTC
CASSYYWPSKIGEQYF
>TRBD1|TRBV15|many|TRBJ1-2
TGTGCCACCAGCCTACACCCCGGGACAGGGGATGGCTACACCTTC
CATSLHPGTGDGYTF
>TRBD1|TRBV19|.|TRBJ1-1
TGTGCCAGTACCGCGGACAGGGCGAACACTGAAGCTTTCTTT
CASTADRANTEAFF
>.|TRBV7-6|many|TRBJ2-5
TGTGCCAGCAGCTTAACCGAGACCCAAGAGACCCAGTACTTC
CASSLTETQETQYF
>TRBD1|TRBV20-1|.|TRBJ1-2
TGCAGTGCTAGAGATAGTAGAGGGGGGGGGACAGGACTTTATGGCTACACCTTC
CSARDSRGGGTGLYGYTF
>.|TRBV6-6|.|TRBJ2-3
TGTGCCAGCAGTTACTCGTCGGGTAGGGATACGCAGTATTTT
CASSYSSGRDTQYF
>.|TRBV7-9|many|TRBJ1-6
TGTGCCAGCAGGAAACCGGGACACCCGATGGATTCACCCCTCCACTTT
CASRKPGHPMDSPLHF
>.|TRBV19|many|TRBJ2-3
TGTGCCAGTATGGACCACGCTGCTGGCACAGATACGCAGTATTTT
CASMDHAAGTDTQYF
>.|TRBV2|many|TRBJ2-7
TGTGCCAGCGTCGGCATCTACGAGCAGTACTTC
CASVGIYEQYF
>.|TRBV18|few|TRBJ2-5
TGTGCCAGCTCACCTTTCATCCCTCAAGAGACCCAGTACTTC
CASSPFIPQETQYF
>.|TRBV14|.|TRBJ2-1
TGTGCCAGCAGCCAAGATCACGTAGCGGACCACTACAATGAGCAGTTCTTC
CASSQDHVADHYNEQFF
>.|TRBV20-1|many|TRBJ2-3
TGCAGTGCTAGAGATGGGGGGTTAGGCACAGATACGCAGTATTTT
CSARDGGLGTDTQYF
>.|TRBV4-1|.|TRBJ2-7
TGCGCCAGCAGCCAAGGTATTGCCAGGGGCTACGAGCAGTACTTC
CASSQGIARGYEQYF
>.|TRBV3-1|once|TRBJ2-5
TGTGCCAGCAGCCAAGATCACCGACGAGAGACCCAGTACTTC
CASSQDHRRETQYF
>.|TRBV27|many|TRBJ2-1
TGTGCCAGCAGTTTGGACGGGCTTCCCTACAATGAGCAGTTCTTC
CASSLDGLPYNEQFF
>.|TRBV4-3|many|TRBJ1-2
TGCGCCAGCAGCCCATTGGGGAACTATGGCTACACCTTC
CASSPLGNYGYTF
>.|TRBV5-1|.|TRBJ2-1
TGCGCCAGCAGCGGCACGGCGTTGAATCCCTACAATGAGCAGTTCTTC
CASSGTALNPYNEQFF
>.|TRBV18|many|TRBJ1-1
TGTGCCAGCTCACCGCGCCGCAGGGCCAACACTGAAGCTTTCTTT
CASSPRRRANTEAFF
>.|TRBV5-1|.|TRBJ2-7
TGCGCCAGCAGCTGGGCCGAGTCCTACTACGAGCAGTACTTC
CASSWAESYYEQYF
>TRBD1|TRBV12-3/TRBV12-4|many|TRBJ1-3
TGTGCCACCCACGGGACAGCCGGGGACACCATATATTTT
CATHGTAGDTIYF
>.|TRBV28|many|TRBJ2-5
TGTGCCAGCAGTTTTAGAGGGGTAGGCCAAGAGACCCAGTACTTC
CASSFRGVGQETQYF
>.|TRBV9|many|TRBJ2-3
TGTGCCAGCAGCGTAGGGTCGGATACGCAGTATTTT
CASSVGSDTQYF
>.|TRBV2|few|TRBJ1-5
TGTGCCAGCAGAAGGACAGACAATAGCAATCAGCCCCAGCATTTT
CASRRTDNSNQPQHF
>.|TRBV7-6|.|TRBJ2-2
TGTGCCAGCAGCCTCCCCCCTTGGACGGGGAACGGGGAGCTGTTTTTT
CASSLPPWTGNGELFF
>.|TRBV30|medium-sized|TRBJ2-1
TGTGCCTGGAATTCCGGTGACGGGAATGGGAATGAGCAGTTCTTC
CAWNSGDGNGNEQFF
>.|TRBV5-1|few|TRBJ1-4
TGCGCCAGCAGCTTGGAGGGGCAGTCTAATGAAAAACTGTTTTTT
CASSLEGQSNEKLFF
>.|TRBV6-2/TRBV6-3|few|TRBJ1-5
TGTGCCAGCAGCGAGGACTATAGCAATCAGCCCCAGCATTTT
CASSEDYSNQPQHF
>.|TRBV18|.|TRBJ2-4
TGTGCCAGCTCACCACGGAGCCGGGGCCCCGCCGAAAACATTCAGTACTTC
CASSPRSRGPAENIQYF
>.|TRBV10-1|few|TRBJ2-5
TGCGCCAGCAGTGAGTCGGGACGGCAAGAGACCCAGTACTTC
CASSESGRQETQYF
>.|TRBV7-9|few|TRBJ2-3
TGTGCCAGCAGCTTACAGGAAAGCACAGATACGCAGTATTTT
CASSLQESTDTQYF
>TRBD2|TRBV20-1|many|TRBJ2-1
TGCAGTGCTAGAGTCCTAGCGGGGGTCCACAATGAGCAGTTCTTC
CSARVLAGVHNEQFF